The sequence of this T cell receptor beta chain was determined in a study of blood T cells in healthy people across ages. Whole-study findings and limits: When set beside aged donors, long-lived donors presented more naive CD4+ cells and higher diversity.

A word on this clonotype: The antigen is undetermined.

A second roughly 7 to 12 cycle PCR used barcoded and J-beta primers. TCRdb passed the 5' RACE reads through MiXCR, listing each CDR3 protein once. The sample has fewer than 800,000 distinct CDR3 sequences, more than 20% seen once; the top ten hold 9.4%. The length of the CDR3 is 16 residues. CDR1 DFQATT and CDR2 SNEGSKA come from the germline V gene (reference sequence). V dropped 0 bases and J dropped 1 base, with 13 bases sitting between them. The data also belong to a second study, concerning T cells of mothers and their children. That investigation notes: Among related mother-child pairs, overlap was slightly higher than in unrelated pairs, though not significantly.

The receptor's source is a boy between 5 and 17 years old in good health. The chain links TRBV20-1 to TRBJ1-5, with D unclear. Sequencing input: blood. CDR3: CSARDSGRNSNQPQHF. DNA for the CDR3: TGCAGTGCTAGAGATTCCGGACGGAACAGCAATCAGCCCCAGCATTTT.